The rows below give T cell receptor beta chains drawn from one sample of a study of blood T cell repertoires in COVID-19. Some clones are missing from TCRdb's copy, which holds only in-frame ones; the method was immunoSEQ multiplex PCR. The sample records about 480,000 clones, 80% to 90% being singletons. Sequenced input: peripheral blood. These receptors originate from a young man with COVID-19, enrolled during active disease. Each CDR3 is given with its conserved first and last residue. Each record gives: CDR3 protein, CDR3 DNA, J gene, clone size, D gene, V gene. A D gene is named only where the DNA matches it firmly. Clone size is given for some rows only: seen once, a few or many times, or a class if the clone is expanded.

CDR3 protein: CASSVGRVGEQYF
CDR3 DNA: TGTGCCAGCAGCGTAGGGCGGGTCGGCGAGCAGTACTTC
J gene: TRBJ2-7
clone size: -
D gene: -
V gene: TRBV9

CDR3 protein: CASSLEADLSSYNEQFF
CDR3 DNA: TGTGCCAGCAGCTTAGAAGCAGACTTGAGCTCCTACAATGAGCAGTTCTTC
J gene: TRBJ2-1
clone size: once
D gene: -
V gene: TRBV7-6

CDR3 protein: CASRKGVLAKNIQYF
CDR3 DNA: TGTGCCAGTAGAAAAGGAGTTTTAGCCAAAAACATTCAGTACTTC
J gene: TRBJ2-4
clone size: -
D gene: -
V gene: TRBV19

CDR3 protein: CASSRTGDGGYTF
CDR3 DNA: TGTGCCAGCAGCCGGACAGGGGATGGTGGCTACACCTTC
J gene: TRBJ1-2
clone size: few
D gene: TRBD1
V gene: TRBV7-9

CDR3 protein: CASSPYEGGKDEKLFF
CDR3 DNA: TGTGCCAGCAGCCCATACGAAGGGGGTAAAGATGAAAAACTGTTTTTT
J gene: TRBJ1-4
clone size: -
D gene: -
V gene: TRBV7-9

CDR3 protein: CASSQVLRLAGGPRPNEQFF
CDR3 DNA: TGTGCCAGCAGCCAAGTGCTACGGCTAGCGGGAGGACCGCGACCAAATGAGCAGTTCTTC
J gene: TRBJ2-1
clone size: -
D gene: TRBD2
V gene: TRBV3-1/TRBV3-2

CDR3 protein: CASSLTGTAMHATNEKLFF
CDR3 DNA: TGTGCCAGCAGTTTAACGGGGACAGCCATGCATGCAACTAATGAAAAACTGTTTTTT
J gene: TRBJ1-4
clone size: -
D gene: TRBD1
V gene: TRBV27

CDR3 protein: CASRRLAASTDTQYF
CDR3 DNA: TGTGCCAGTAGAAGACTAGCGGCTAGCACAGATACGCAGTATTTT
J gene: TRBJ2-3
clone size: -
D gene: TRBD2
V gene: TRBV19

CDR3 protein: CASSYSRQGNQPQHF
CDR3 DNA: TGTGCCAGCAGTTACTCTAGGCAGGGGAATCAGCCCCAGCATTTT
J gene: TRBJ1-5
clone size: -
D gene: -
V gene: TRBV6-6

CDR3 protein: CASSLGVQGYEQYF
CDR3 DNA: TGTGCCAGCAGCTTAGGGGTCCAGGGTTACGAGCAGTACTTC
J gene: TRBJ2-7
clone size: few
D gene: -
V gene: TRBV7-2

CDR3 protein: CASSFGTLWTSFRNEQFF
CDR3 DNA: TGTGCCAGCAGCTTCGGAACATTATGGACTAGCTTTCGCAATGAGCAGTTCTTC
J gene: TRBJ2-1
clone size: -
D gene: TRBD2
V gene: TRBV5-4

CDR3 protein: CASRQGVNTGELFF
CDR3 DNA: TGTGCCAGTAGGCAGGGTGTGAACACCGGGGAGCTGTTTTTT
J gene: TRBJ2-2
clone size: few
D gene: -
V gene: TRBV19

CDR3 protein: CASSVVGAGGLQETQYF
CDR3 DNA: TGTGCCAGCAGCGTCGTCGGAGCGGGGGGACTACAAGAGACCCAGTACTTC
J gene: TRBJ2-5
clone size: -
D gene: TRBD2
V gene: TRBV9

CDR3 protein: CASSFDQGLNSPLHF
CDR3 DNA: TGTGCCAGCAGTTTCGATCAGGGCCTAAATTCACCCCTCCACTTT
J gene: TRBJ1-6
clone size: -
D gene: -
V gene: TRBV6-5

CDR3 protein: CASSYAGQTTGELFF
CDR3 DNA: TGTGCCAGCAGTTACGCGGGACAGACCACCGGGGAGCTGTTTTTT
J gene: TRBJ2-2
clone size: -
D gene: -
V gene: TRBV6-6

CDR3 protein: CASSPGLAGGDEQYF
CDR3 DNA: TGCGCCAGCAGCCCAGGACTAGCGGGAGGTGACGAGCAGTACTTC
J gene: TRBJ2-7
clone size: -
D gene: TRBD2
V gene: TRBV5-1

CDR3 protein: CASSFPSAGKSTDTQYF
CDR3 DNA: TGTGCCAGCAGCTTCCCGTCGGCAGGGAAAAGCACAGATACGCAGTATTTT
J gene: TRBJ2-3
clone size: -
D gene: -
V gene: TRBV7-9

CDR3 protein: CASSQVDLLGSTIYF
CDR3 DNA: TGTGCCAGCAGCCAAGTGGACCTCTTAGGGAGCACCATATATTTT
J gene: TRBJ1-3
clone size: -
D gene: -
V gene: TRBV3-1/TRBV3-2

CDR3 protein: CASSPLDRSYGYTF
CDR3 DNA: TGTGCCAGCAGTCCCCTAGACAGGAGCTATGGCTACACCTTC
J gene: TRBJ1-2
clone size: -
D gene: -
V gene: TRBV27